Listed below are T cell receptor beta chains from one sample, sequenced in a study of blood T cell repertoires in COVID-19. Profiling relied on immunoSEQ multiplex PCR, and the TCRdb table lists in-frame clones only, not all of them. The table includes about 48,000 clones, 70% to 90% detected once. Material for sequencing was peripheral blood. The receptors stem from a human donor in a cohort sampled during active COVID-19. The donor label of this sample is uncertain. CDR3s include the opening cysteine and the closing phenylalanine or tryptophan. A D gene is named only where the DNA matches it firmly. Not every row has a clone size; where given, it reads once, few, many or a size class.

j_call	clone_size	d_call	v_call	cdr3_nt	cdr3_aa
TRBJ2-3	NA	TRBD1	TRBV7-9	TGTGCCAGCAGCGCCCTCGGGACAGCCTCCACAGATACGCAGTATTTT	CASSALGTASTDTQYF
TRBJ2-2	NA	NA	TRBV7-9	TGTGCCAGCAGCCTTAGCGGGGAGCTGTTTTTT	CASSLSGELFF
TRBJ2-7	once	TRBD2	TRBV10-3	TGTGCCATCAGTGAGAGCGGGGGGGCTGTCTACGAGCAGTACTTC	CAISESGGAVYEQYF
TRBJ1-6	few	TRBD1	TRBV6-5	TGTGCCAGCAGTTGGACAGGGGGTGGTAATTCACCCCTCCACTTT	CASSWTGGGNSPLHF
TRBJ2-1	NA	NA	TRBV6-6	TGTGCCGCCACCCGGGAAGCCTACAATGAGCAGTTCTTC	CAATREAYNEQFF
TRBJ1-5	once	NA	TRBV15	TGTGCCACCAGGCCGACAGGCCCGGGCAATCAGCCCCAGCATTTT	CATRPTGPGNQPQHF
TRBJ1-1	NA	TRBD1	TRBV7-9	TGTGCCAGCAGCTTAAGACCCGACAGGGCGGGAACTGAAGCTTTCTTT	CASSLRPDRAGTEAFF
TRBJ2-7	NA	NA	TRBV19	TGTGCCAGTAGAGTTGGCCCACGTTTGACCTACGAGCAGTACTTC	CASRVGPRLTYEQYF
TRBJ1-2	NA	TRBD1	TRBV29-1	TGCAGCGCTGTACAGGGGGCGCCGAACTATGGCTACACCTTC	CSAVQGAPNYGYTF
TRBJ2-3	once	NA	TRBV12-3/TRBV12-4	TGTGCCAGCACCCCCCACGGAAAAGCGGTCCTTAGTTTT	CASTPHGKAVLSF